These T cell receptor beta chains were read from a single sample in a study of cytomegalovirus exposure and HLA in healthy donors. The repertoire was sequenced with immunoSEQ multiplex PCR; TCRdb's copy has only in-frame clones and lacks some. The sample lists roughly 140,000 clones; 65% to 85% were seen once. Material: PBMCs. Receptor source: a woman aged 40 to 50 in good health and CMV-seropositive. Each CDR3 is given with its conserved first and last residue. The D gene is left open where the match is weak. Expanded clones get a size class; other rows say once, few or many, or leave the size out.

size	D	V	J	DNA	CDR3
.	TRBD1	TRBV5-1	TRBJ2-2	TGCGCCAGCAGCTTGGAAGGACAGGGTTTCGGCGGGGAGCTGTTTTTT	CASSLEGQGFGGELFF
once	.	TRBV6-5	TRBJ1-2	TGTGCCAGCAGTTATTGGGGCTCTAACTATGGCTACACCTTC	CASSYWGSNYGYTF
.	TRBD2	TRBV6-5	TRBJ2-7	TGTGCCAGCCAAAGGGAAGCTAGCGGGGGTTATGAGCAGTACTTC	CASQREASGGYEQYF
.	TRBD1	TRBV7-9	TRBJ1-2	TGTGCCAGCAGCCTAAGACGAACAGGGGGCGGCAACTATGGCTACACCTTC	CASSLRRTGGGNYGYTF
.	TRBD2	TRBV4-1	TRBJ2-2	TGCGCCAGCAGCCAACATAGCGGGGGGGTAACCGGGGAGCTGTTTTTT	CASSQHSGGVTGELFF
.	.	TRBV19	TRBJ1-1	TGTGCCACTCAAAGGGAGGCCACGTTGTCGCTGTGGAAAGCTTTCTTT	CATQREATLSLWKAFF
.	TRBD1	TRBV7-2	TRBJ2-2	TGTGCCAGCAGAGCCGGGACAGGGACAGGGGAGCTGTTTTTT	CASRAGTGTGELFF
.	.	TRBV18	TRBJ1-5	TGTGCCAGCTCACCAGATAGTACCCAGCCCCAGCATTTT	CASSPDSTQPQHF
.	.	TRBV19	TRBJ2-3	TGTGCCAGTAGTCCGCGAACAGATACGCAGTATTTT	CASSPRTDTQYF
.	.	TRBV10-3	TRBJ2-7	TGTGCCATCAGTGAGTCCGTGGGCCGGGGGAGCTCCTACGAGCAGTACTTC	CAISESVGRGSSYEQYF
.	.	TRBV30	TRBJ1-4	TGTGCCTGGGAATCAGGGTACAGTGAAAAACTGTTTTTT	CAWESGYSEKLFF
once	.	TRBV7-6	TRBJ2-7	TGTGCCAGCAGCTTGGAGGGGAACTCCTACGAGCAGTACTTC	CASSLEGNSYEQYF
.	.	TRBV4-2	TRBJ2-3	TGTGCCAGCAGCCAAGAATACGGAGATACGCAGTATTTT	CASSQEYGDTQYF
.	.	TRBV19	TRBJ1-1	TGTGCCAGTAGTATACGGGGCACTGAAGCTTTCTTT	CASSIRGTEAFF
.	.	TRBV5-1	TRBJ2-1	TGCGCCAGCAGTCGAGGGGGTCAGAGCTCCTACAATGAGCAGTTCTTC	CASSRGGQSSYNEQFF
once	.	TRBV18	TRBJ2-1	TGTGCCAGCTCACCGGACTATTTCGATGAGCAGTTCTTC	CASSPDYFDEQFF
few	.	TRBV5-1	TRBJ2-2	TGCGCCAGCAGCTCCTTGAACACCGGGGAGCTGTTTTTT	CASSSLNTGELFF
.	TRBD2	TRBV7-2	TRBJ2-7	TGTGCCAGCAGCTGGACTAGCGTTTCCTACGAGCAGTACTTC	CASSWTSVSYEQYF
.	.	TRBV7-9	TRBJ2-2	TGTGCCAGCAGCCGCGAGATGATCGCAGGGGAGCTGTTTTTT	CASSREMIAGELFF
.	TRBD2	TRBV2	TRBJ2-1	TGTGCCAGCAGACCGACTAGCGGGCACAATGAGCAGTTCTTC	CASRPTSGHNEQFF
.	.	TRBV11-2	TRBJ1-1	TGTGCCAGCAGCTTCTCACAGTCCACTGAAGCTTTCTTT	CASSFSQSTEAFF
.	TRBD1	TRBV5-4	TRBJ1-1	TGTGCCAGCAGCTTCCTGACAGGGAACATGAACACTGAAGCTTTCTTT	CASSFLTGNMNTEAFF
.	.	TRBV19	TRBJ1-5	TGTGCCAGTATGGGCGAGATAAATCAGCCCCAGCATTTT	CASMGEINQPQHF
.	TRBD1	TRBV5-4	TRBJ2-7	TGTGCCAGCAGCTTGGAAGGGGGCGGGCAGTACGAGCAGTACTTC	CASSLEGGGQYEQYF
.	TRBD2	TRBV5-1	TRBJ2-3	TGCGCCAGCAGTCAGGGGACTAGCGGGGGGGGCACAGATACGCAGTATTTT	CASSQGTSGGGTDTQYF
once	.	TRBV7-9	TRBJ1-2	TGTGCCAGCAGCGGTGACAGGAGCGATGGCTACACCTTC	CASSGDRSDGYTF
.	TRBD2	TRBV10-2	TRBJ2-3	TGCGCCAGCAGTGATTTTAGGGTGGCGGGGGGCACAGATACGCAGTATTTT	CASSDFRVAGGTDTQYF
.	.	TRBV19	TRBJ1-6	TGTGCCAGTAATGCTGCAACGGGTTCACCCCTCCACTTT	CASNAATGSPLHF
.	TRBD2	TRBV2	TRBJ2-7	TGTGCCAGCACCGGGACTAGCGTCGCTAAGCAGTACTTC	CASTGTSVAKQYF
once	.	TRBV4-2	TRBJ2-3	TGTGCCAGCAGCCGAGGTAGGGGGGGTTCAGATACGCAGTATTTT	CASSRGRGGSDTQYF
once	.	TRBV5-1	TRBJ2-3	TGCGCCAGCAGTCTGGGTGGGCTTTCCACAGATACGCAGTATTTT	CASSLGGLSTDTQYF
.	TRBD2	TRBV9	TRBJ2-3	TGTGCCAGCAGCGTAAGTAGCGGGGCTGGCACAGATACGCAGTATTTT	CASSVSSGAGTDTQYF
.	TRBD2	TRBV11-2	TRBJ2-1	TGTGCCAGCAGCTTTCGACTAGCGGGGGGTAACAATGAGCAGTTCTTC	CASSFRLAGGNNEQFF
.	.	TRBV7-3	TRBJ2-3	TGTGCCAGCAGCTTAATCAGGGTCGGGGATACGCAGTATTTT	CASSLIRVGDTQYF
.	.	TRBV5-1	TRBJ1-2	TGCGCCAGCAGCTTGTTGTTTGGGGTCGGGGATGGCTACACCTTC	CASSLLFGVGDGYTF
few	.	TRBV5-6	TRBJ2-7	TGTGCCAGCAGTGGCGGACACGGGCCCTACGAGCAGTACTTC	CASSGGHGPYEQYF
.	.	TRBV18	TRBJ1-1	TGTGCCAGCTCACCACCGACAGTCATGAACACTGAAGCTTTCTTT	CASSPPTVMNTEAFF
.	.	TRBV23-1	TRBJ1-5	TGCGCCAGCTCGTTCCACAGGGCATTTTATCAGCCCCAGCATTTT	CASSFHRAFYQPQHF
.	TRBD1	TRBV28	TRBJ1-3	TGTGCCAGCAAGGACAGGAATATTTCTGGAAACACCATATATTTT	CASKDRNISGNTIYF
.	.	TRBV4-1	TRBJ1-3	TGCGCCAGCAGCCAAGATCTGCAGGCTACACTCTCGGGAAACACCATATATTTT	CASSQDLQATLSGNTIYF
.	.	TRBV27	TRBJ2-7	TGTGCCAGCAGTTTATCCGGCTCCTACGAGCAGTACTTC	CASSLSGSYEQYF